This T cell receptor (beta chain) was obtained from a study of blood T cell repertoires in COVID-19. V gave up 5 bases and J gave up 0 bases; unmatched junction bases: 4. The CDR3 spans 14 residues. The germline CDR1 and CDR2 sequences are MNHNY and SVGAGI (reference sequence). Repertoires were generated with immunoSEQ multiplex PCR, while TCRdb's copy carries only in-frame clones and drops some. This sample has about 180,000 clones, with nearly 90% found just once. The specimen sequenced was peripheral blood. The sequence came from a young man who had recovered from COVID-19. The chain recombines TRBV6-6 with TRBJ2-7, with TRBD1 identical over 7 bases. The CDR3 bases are TGTGCCAGCAGTCCCCGACAGGGCTCCTACGAGCAGTACTTC. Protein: CASSPRQGSYEQYF.